The next 29 T cell receptor beta chains were all read from a single sample in a study of Graves' ophthalmopathy and Graves' hyperthyroidism. From RNA, the CDR3 regions of TCR beta chains were amplified and sequenced. After a first-round RT-PCR with HTBI primers, a second-round multiplex PCR was run. TCRdb re-called the multiplex PCR reads through MiXCR, storing one row per CDR3 protein. The sample has over a million distinct CDR3 sequences; about 36% are singletons. The material sequenced was peripheral blood or thyroid tissue (not recorded which). These receptors were collected from an adult man with Graves' hyperthyroidism.

This clonotype was observed a handful of times. V usage is TRBV7-3 and J usage is TRBJ2-7; tentatively, D is TRBD1 (6 bases). Germline values: CDR1 SGHTA, CDR2 FQGTGA. CDR3 size: 13 residues. The germline V and J ends were trimmed by 4 bases and 3 bases, with 10 bases remaining between them. The CDR3 reads CASSSRQVYEQYF. For the CDR3, the DNA is TGTGCCAGCAGCTCTCGACAGGTCTACGAGCAGTACTTC. The entire variable domain, with the rest obtained from reference TRBV7-3 and TRBJ2-7, is as follows: GAGVSQTPSNKVTEKGKYVELRCDPISGHTALYWYRQSLGQGPEFLIYFQGTGAADDSGLPNDRFFAVRPEGSVSTLKIQRTERGDSAVYLCASSSRQVYEQYFGPGTRLTVT.

The J gene is TRBJ1-2, the V gene TRBV15; the D gene is possibly TRBD1 (5 bases). Germline V gene data show CDR1 as LNHNV and CDR2 as YYDKDF (reference sequence). The V end lost 3 bases, the J end lost 2 bases, and 13 bases lay between the germline ends. The CDR3 runs to 15 residues. The CDR3 is CATSSHGTGNYGYTF. The CDR3 DNA reads as TGTGCCACCAGCAGCCACGGGACGGGCAACTATGGCTACACCTTC.

This clonotype was seen more than once but under ten times. J is TRBJ2-7 and V is TRBV2, with 8 bases fitting TRBD1. The V gene's germline CDR1 is SNHLY and CDR2 FYNNEI. V dropped 10 bases and J dropped 0; count of bases not matched to a gene: 11. The CDR3 extends over 15 amino acids. CDR3: CATSPGQANSYEQYF. Here the CDR3 DNA reads TGTGCCACCAGCCCGGGACAGGCAAACTCCTACGAGCAGTACTTC.

This clonotype has a handful of counts. For the CDR3, the DNA is TGCAGCGTCACGACTAGCGGGAGGGCCCACAATGAGCAGTACTTC. It specifies CSVTTSGRAHNEQYF. The chain carries TRBV29-1 and TRBJ2-7, with 14 bases fitting TRBD2. The V gene's germline CDR1 is SQVTM and CDR2 ANQGSEA. The V and J ends lost 6 bases and 7 bases, in that order; junction bases with no gene match: 11. This CDR3 contains 15 residues.

Details on this clonotype: It may be a read error: a sequence one base away is much more abundant. The rearrangement joins TRBV19 to TRBJ2-7; 8 bases fit TRBD1. V lost 5 bases and J lost 2; bases outside the gene matches: 5. Per the germline V gene, CDR1 is LNHDA and CDR2 is SQIVND (reference sequence). This CDR3 is 14 amino acids long. CDR3: CASSVEGQAYEQYF. CDR3 sequence (DNA): TGTGCCAGTAGTGTCGAGGGACAGGCCTACGAGCAGTACTTC.

The rearrangement uses TRBV7-8 and TRBJ2-5; D is unclear. This CDR3 comprises 13 residues. The germline gives CDR1 SGHVS, CDR2 FQNEAQ. Trimming pared 5 bases from V and 7 bases from J, leaving 14 bases between. The CDR3 sequence is CASSPRTSWTQYF. As DNA, the CDR3 is TGTGCCAGCAGCCCACGGACCTCCTGGACCCAGTACTTC.

This clonotype was counted ten times or more. The chain is built from TRBV19 and TRBJ1-4; D is unclear. This CDR3 spans 15 amino acids. The V end lost 5 bases, the J end lost 5 bases, and 15 bases lay between the germline ends. Germline CDR1 is LNHDA and CDR2 is SQIVND (reference sequence). The CDR3 here is CASSQDSVGNEKLFF. The CDR3 DNA reads as TGTGCCAGTAGTCAAGATTCCGTCGGGAATGAAAAACTGTTTTTT. Full variable domain (remainder filled in from reference TRBV19 and TRBJ1-4): DGGITQSPKYLFRKEGQNVTLSCEQNLNHDAMYWYRQDPGQGLRLIYYSQIVNDFQKGDIAEGYSVSREKKESFPLTVTSAQKNPTAFYLCASSQDSVGNEKLFFGSGTQLSVL.

The rearrangement links TRBV12-3 or TRBV12-4 to TRBJ1-1, with D maybe TRBD1 (6 bases). This CDR3 region has 13 residues. V lost 6 bases and J lost 10, with 18 bases in between. CDR3 coding DNA: TGTGCCAGCAGGAGACAGGTTAATCCCTCAGCTTTCTTT. It codes for CASRRQVNPSAFF.

J is TRBJ1-1 and V is TRBV6-6; D not resolved. With 8 bases removed from V and 2 bases from J, the gap between germline ends came to 9 bases. Germline CDR1 MNHNY, CDR2 SVGAGI (reference sequence). CDR3 size: 12 residues. The CDR3 sequence is CASVIANTEAFF. CDR3 coding DNA: TGTGCCAGCGTCATTGCCAACACTGAAGCTTTCTTT.

The rearrangement links TRBV11-2 to TRBJ1-1; D might be TRBD1 (6 bases). V shed 0 bases and J shed 3 bases, with 8 bases lying between them. The CDR3 totals 14 residues. Germline V CDR1 and CDR2: SGHAT, FQNNGV. CDR3 amino acids: CASSLDQGYTEAFF. In nucleotides, the CDR3 is TGTGCCAGCAGCTTAGATCAGGGGTACACTGAAGCTTTCTTT.

This rearrangement joins TRBV19 to TRBJ1-1, with 7 bases matching TRBD1. With 6 bases clipped from V and 1 base from J, the junction kept 11 bases outside the gene matches. This CDR3 spans 16 amino acids. CDR1 is LNHDA and CDR2 is SQIVND in the germline V gene (reference sequence). The CDR3 sequence is CASRPGQLRKNTEAFF. The CDR3 coding sequence is TGTGCCAGTAGACCGGGACAGTTGCGGAAGAACACTGAAGCTTTCTTT.

The chain recombines TRBV4-1 with TRBJ2-5; the match to TRBD2 covers 11 bases. Germline trimming cut 3 bases from V and 2 bases from J; bases unmatched to any gene: 5. Germline V gene data show CDR1 as MGHRA and CDR2 as YSYEKL. This CDR3 is built from 16 residues. CDR3 region: CASSHTSGSFQETQYF. Here the CDR3 DNA reads TGCGCCAGCAGCCATACTAGCGGGAGTTTTCAAGAGACCCAGTACTTC.

The rearrangement links TRBV27 to TRBJ1-2; weak D call: TRBD1 (5 bases). This CDR3 has 12 residues. CDR1 and CDR2 from the germline V gene are MNHEY and SMNVEV (reference sequence). Trimming took off 8 bases at V and 3 bases at J, with 10 bases between the two ends. This chain's CDR3 is CASGDRYYGYTF. The CDR3 coding sequence is TGTGCCAGCGGAGACAGATACTATGGCTACACCTTC.

The V and J genes are TRBV24-1 and TRBJ2-5, with TRBD1 matching over 7 bases. Germline V CDR1 and CDR2: KGHDR, SFDVKD. V trimming: 0 bases; J trimming: 3 bases; junction bases outside the gene matches: 0. The CDR3 has 14 residues. The CDR3 nucleotides read TGTGCCACCAGTGATTTGGGACAGGAAGAGACCCAGTACTTC. Translating gives CATSDLGQEETQYF.

V is TRBV2 and J is TRBJ2-7, with unresolved D. The germline gives CDR1 SNHLY, CDR2 FYNNEI. Trimming left V 11 bases short and J 3 bases short, with 17 bases between. The CDR3 is made up of 13 amino acids. The CDR3 DNA follows: TGTGCCGGCAATGATAACCAGAACTACGAGCAGTACTTC. Its translation: CAGNDNQNYEQYF.

The table lists this clonotype with many counts. The gene calls are TRBV7-9 and TRBJ1-1, with 10 bases aligning to TRBD1. CDR3 length: 12 residues. Unmatched junction bases numbered 2, after V lost 9 bases and J lost 4 bases. Germline V gene sequence: CDR1 SEHNR, CDR2 FQNEAQ (reference sequence). The CDR3 spells CASGTGVTEAFF. The CDR3 nucleotides read TGTGCCAGTGGGACAGGGGTCACTGAAGCTTTCTTT.

The J gene is TRBJ1-1, the V gene TRBV4-3; D remains ambiguous. The CDR3 contains 15 residues. The germline V gene encodes CDR1 LGHNA and CDR2 YSLEER. V was pared by 0 bases and J by 3 bases, with 11 bases between. DNA of the CDR3: TGCGCCAGCAGCCAAGATATAGGGTGGGACACTGAAGCTTTCTTT. Its protein product is CASSQDIGWDTEAFF.

The chain couples TRBV9 to TRBJ2-7; D remains ambiguous. Germline CDR1 reads SGDLS; CDR2 reads YYNGEE. The CDR3 is 14 residues long. The germline V and J ends were trimmed by 4 bases and 7 bases, with 18 bases remaining between them. In nucleotides, the CDR3 is TGTGCCAGCAGCCCGCACCCCGAACGGTGGGAGCAGTACTTC. Translation: CASSPHPERWEQYF.

V usage is TRBV4-3 and J usage is TRBJ2-2; D possibly corresponds to TRBD1 (6 bases). Trimming stripped 1 base from V and 4 bases from J, with 13 bases between. Germline loops: CDR1 LGHNA, CDR2 YSLEER. There are 16 residues in the CDR3. As DNA, the CDR3 is TGCGCCAGCAGCCAAGGAGTAGGGGGTGGCACCGGGGAGCTGTTTTTT. It encodes CASSQGVGGGTGELFF.

This clonotype was picked up many times. The chain combines TRBV13 with TRBJ2-7; 7 bases are a match to TRBD1. The CDR3 runs to 12 residues. With V trimmed by 5 bases and J by 6 bases, 4 bases remained unmatched. The germline V gene encodes CDR1 PRHDT and CDR2 FYEKMQ (reference sequence). The CDR3 sequence: CASSRGQLEQYF. Here the CDR3 DNA reads TGTGCCAGCAGCCGGGGACAGCTCGAGCAGTACTTC.

This clonotype came up many times. V is TRBV20-1 and J is TRBJ2-6; 7 bases fit TRBD1. After removal of 4 bases from V and 0 bases from J, the junction contained 6 bases not matched to a gene. Germline lookup yields CDR1 DFQATT and CDR2 SNEGSKA (reference sequence). The CDR3 is 16 residues long. The CDR3 reads CSAKGQISSGANVLTF. Here the CDR3 DNA reads TGCAGTGCTAAGGGACAGATCAGCTCTGGGGCCAACGTCCTGACTTTC.

About this clonotype: A read error may explain this, as a much larger clone is one base away. The chain has TRBV6-1 and TRBJ1-5; D uncertain. Germline V CDR1 and CDR2: MNHNS, SASEGT. The CDR3 has 13 residues. The V end lost 5 bases, the J end lost 4 bases, and 9 bases lay between the germline ends. The chain's CDR3 is CASSYAKNQPQHF. The CDR3 coding sequence is TGTGCCAGCAGTTACGCGAAGAATCAGCCCCAGCATTTT.

This rearrangement joins TRBV11-2 to TRBJ1-3; D gene ambiguous. V was cut by 6 bases and J by 1 base, with 13 bases left in between. The CDR3 is 15 residues long. CDR1 is SGHAT, CDR2 FQNNGV, per germline. CDR3 nucleotide sequence: TGTGCCAGCAGACCCCAGGTGGGGTCTGGAAACACCATATATTTT. Amino acids: CASRPQVGSGNTIYF. Drawing the rest from reference TRBV11-2 and TRBJ1-3, the complete variable domain is EAGVAQSPRYKIIEKRQSVAFWCNPISGHATLYWYQQILGQGPKLLIQFQNNGVVDDSQLPKDRFSAERLKGVDSTLKIQPAKLEDSAVYLCASRPQVGSGNTIYFGEGSWLTVV.

This clonotype was detected ten times or more. V is TRBV10-2 and J is TRBJ1-4, with 9 bases matching TRBD1. The CDR3 loop spans 15 amino acids. Germline V lookup: CDR1 WSHSY, CDR2 SAAADI. V dropped 6 bases and J dropped 8; count of bases not matched to a gene: 10. CDR3 coding DNA: TGCGCCAGCAGAACGGGACAGGGCAGGGGAGAAAAACTGTTTTTT. Its translation is CASRTGQGRGEKLFF.

This clonotype was picked up many times. V gene TRBV19 combines with J gene TRBJ2-7, with 9 bases fitting TRBD1. This CDR3 contains 16 residues. The germline V gene encodes CDR1 LNHDA and CDR2 SQIVND (reference sequence). J gave up 5 bases and V 5 bases, and 13 bases lay outside the gene matches. The CDR3 is CASSPPRDRELHEQYF. The CDR3 DNA reads as TGTGCCAGTAGTCCACCTCGGGACAGGGAACTACACGAGCAGTACTTC.

V gene TRBV20-1 combines with J gene TRBJ2-5, with TRBD1 identical over 7 bases. From germline, CDR1 is DFQATT and CDR2 SNEGSKA (reference sequence). V lost 8 bases to trimming and J lost 2 bases; unmatched junction nucleotides: 11. This CDR3 comprises 14 residues. CDR3 DNA sequence: TGCAGTTTCCAGTCGGGCAGGGGGCAAGAGACCCAGTACTTC. Its translation is CSFQSGRGQETQYF.

The chain carries TRBV29-1 and TRBJ1-2; 7 nucleotides line up with TRBD1. The CDR3 contains 10 residues. The germline V gene encodes CDR1 SQVTM and CDR2 ANQGSEA. With V trimmed by 8 bases and J by 10 bases, 7 bases remained unmatched. In DNA form, the CDR3 reads TGCAGCATGAGGGGGCGCGACTACACCTTC. This sequence encodes CSMRGRDYTF.

This clonotype showed up just a few times. The genes are TRBV4-3 and TRBJ2-6, with D perhaps TRBD2 (6 bases). The germline V gene has CDR1 LGHNA and CDR2 YSLEER. The CDR3 is made up of 18 amino acids. The V end was cut by 2 bases, the J end by 1 base, with 15 bases between. The CDR3, as DNA: TGCGCCAGCAGCCAATTGGGGACTTCATCATCTGGGGCCAACGTCCTGACTTTC. Residues: CASSQLGTSSSGANVLTF.

This clonotype was observed many times. This sequence joins TRBV7-2 and TRBJ2-7; TRBD1 is a possible D gene (6 bases). The V end was cut by 4 bases, the J end by 2 bases, with 12 bases between. In germline, CDR1 is SGHTA, CDR2 FQGNSA. CDR3 length equals 14 residues. CDR3 amino acids: CASSSQGFPYEQYF. CDR3 DNA: TGTGCCAGCAGCTCTCAGGGGTTTCCCTACGAGCAGTACTTC.